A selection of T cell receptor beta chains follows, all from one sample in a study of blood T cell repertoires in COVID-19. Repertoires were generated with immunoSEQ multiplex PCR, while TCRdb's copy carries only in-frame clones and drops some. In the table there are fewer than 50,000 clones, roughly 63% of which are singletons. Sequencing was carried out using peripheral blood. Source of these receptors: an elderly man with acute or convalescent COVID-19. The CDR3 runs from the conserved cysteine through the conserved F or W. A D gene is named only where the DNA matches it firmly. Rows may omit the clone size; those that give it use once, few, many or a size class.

DNA: TGCGCCAGTCAGAAAGACGTGGTACGGGCCGGGGAGCTGTTTTTT
CDR3: CASQKDVVRAGELFF
V: TRBV10-2
size: large
D: .
J: TRBJ2-2

DNA: TGTGCCAGCAGCACCGGGACTAGCGGGAGTGATACGCAGTATTTT
CDR3: CASSTGTSGSDTQYF
V: TRBV6-2/TRBV6-3
size: few
D: TRBD2
J: TRBJ2-3

DNA: TGTGCCAGCAGCTTAGTGGCAGACACTGAAGCTTTCTTT
CDR3: CASSLVADTEAFF
V: TRBV11-3
size: .
D: .
J: TRBJ1-1

DNA: TGTGCCAGCAGCTTCCCTCGGCGGGAGCCCACAGATACGCAGTATTTT
CDR3: CASSFPRREPTDTQYF
V: TRBV7-9
size: few
D: TRBD2
J: TRBJ2-3

DNA: TGTGCCATCAGTGAGACGCCGGGACAGGGGTTCGGGGAGCTGTTTTTT
CDR3: CAISETPGQGFGELFF
V: TRBV10-3
size: .
D: TRBD1
J: TRBJ2-2

DNA: TGCGCCAGCAGCCAAGAGCGGGCTGGGGCCAACGTCCTGACTTTC
CDR3: CASSQERAGANVLTF
V: TRBV4-1
size: few
D: .
J: TRBJ2-6

DNA: TGTGCCAGTAACCCTGGGGACAGGGGGCTTAGCAATCAGCCCCAGCATTTT
CDR3: CASNPGDRGLSNQPQHF
V: TRBV19
size: .
D: TRBD1
J: TRBJ1-5

DNA: TGTGCCAGCAGCCAAGGAAGACTAGCGATCAGCGGGGAGCTGTTTTTT
CDR3: CASSQGRLAISGELFF
V: TRBV3-1/TRBV3-2
size: .
D: TRBD2
J: TRBJ2-2

DNA: TGTGCCAGCAGCTTAGTAAGTGACAGCAATGAAAAACTGTTTTTT
CDR3: CASSLVSDSNEKLFF
V: TRBV7-2
size: once
D: .
J: TRBJ1-4

DNA: TGTGCTAGTGGTCGGCAGGGGGTCACTGAAGCTTTCTTT
CDR3: CASGRQGVTEAFF
V: TRBV12-5
size: few
D: TRBD1
J: TRBJ1-1

DNA: TGTGCCAGCAGCTCGGGGGGGGCCCGGTATGGCTACACCTTC
CDR3: CASSSGGARYGYTF
V: TRBV5-8
size: .
D: .
J: TRBJ1-2

DNA: TGTGCCTGGAGACTAGCGGGAGGGTTGAACGAGCAGTACTTC
CDR3: CAWRLAGGLNEQYF
V: TRBV30
size: .
D: TRBD2
J: TRBJ2-7

DNA: TGTGCCAGTAGCCCCCGGGGTGGCAGGGGATATAGCAATCAGCCCCAGCATTTT
CDR3: CASSPRGGRGYSNQPQHF
V: TRBV19
size: few
D: .
J: TRBJ1-5

DNA: TGTGCCAGCAGCAACACAGGGCGCTACGAGCAGTACTTC
CDR3: CASSNTGRYEQYF
V: TRBV5-6
size: .
D: .
J: TRBJ2-7

DNA: TGTGCCAGCAGTGAACAGGGGGTCTCCTACGAGCAGTACTTC
CDR3: CASSEQGVSYEQYF
V: TRBV28
size: .
D: TRBD1
J: TRBJ2-7

DNA: TGTGCCTGGAGTGTCGGGACTTCTGACTATAATTCACCCCTCCACTTT
CDR3: CAWSVGTSDYNSPLHF
V: TRBV30
size: .
D: .
J: TRBJ1-6

DNA: TGTGCCAGCACCGCCCAGACAGGATTCCATCAGCCCCAGCATTTT
CDR3: CASTAQTGFHQPQHF
V: TRBV7-2
size: .
D: .
J: TRBJ1-5

DNA: TGTGCCAGCAGCCGTACGCAGGGTATGGAGACCCAGTACTTC
CDR3: CASSRTQGMETQYF
V: TRBV7-8
size: .
D: .
J: TRBJ2-5

DNA: TGTGCCAGCAGTTCCATCGGACTAGCGGGTCAAGAGACCCAGTACTTC
CDR3: CASSSIGLAGQETQYF
V: TRBV6-5
size: .
D: TRBD2
J: TRBJ2-5

DNA: TGTGCTAGTGGTTTGGCGAAAAGCTATGAGCAGTTCTTC
CDR3: CASGLAKSYEQFF
V: TRBV12-5
size: few
D: .
J: TRBJ2-1